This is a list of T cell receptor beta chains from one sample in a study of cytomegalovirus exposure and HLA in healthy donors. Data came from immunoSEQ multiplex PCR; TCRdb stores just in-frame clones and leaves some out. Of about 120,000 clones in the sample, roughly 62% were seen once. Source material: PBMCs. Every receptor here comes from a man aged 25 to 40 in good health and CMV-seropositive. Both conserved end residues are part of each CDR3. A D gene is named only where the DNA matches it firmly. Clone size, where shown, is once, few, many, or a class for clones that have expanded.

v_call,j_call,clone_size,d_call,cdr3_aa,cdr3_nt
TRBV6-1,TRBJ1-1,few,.,CASSEAGGNTEAFF,TGTGCCAGCAGTGAAGCTGGAGGGAACACTGAAGCTTTCTTT
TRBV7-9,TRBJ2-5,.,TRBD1,CASSDQTGAGETQYF,TGTGCCAGCAGCGATCAGACAGGGGCGGGGGAGACCCAGTACTTC
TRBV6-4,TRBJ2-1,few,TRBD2,CASSDSGASGPSEQFF,TGTGCCAGCAGTGACTCAGGGGCTAGCGGGCCCTCCGAGCAGTTCTTC
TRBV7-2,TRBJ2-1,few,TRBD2,CASSQTSVSYNEQFF,TGTGCCAGCAGCCAAACTAGCGTATCCTACAATGAGCAGTTCTTC
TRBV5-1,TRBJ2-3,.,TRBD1,CASLRTGASDTQYF,TGCGCCAGCCTCCGGACAGGGGCATCAGATACGCAGTATTTT
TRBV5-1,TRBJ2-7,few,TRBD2,CASSLARESYEQYF,TGCGCCAGCAGCTTGGCGCGGGAGTCTTACGAGCAGTACTTC
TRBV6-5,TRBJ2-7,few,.,CASSYSGAGLPYEQYF,TGTGCCAGCAGTTACTCTGGGGCAGGTTTGCCTTACGAGCAGTACTTC
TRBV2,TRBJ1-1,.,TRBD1,CASSGGQGAMNTEAFF,TGTGCCAGCAGTGGGGGACAGGGGGCCATGAACACTGAAGCTTTCTTT
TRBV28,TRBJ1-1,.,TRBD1,CASRTGGTNTEAFF,TGTGCCAGCAGAACAGGGGGTACGAACACTGAAGCTTTCTTT
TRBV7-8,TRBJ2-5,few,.,CATSETGIQETQYF,TGTGCCACCTCAGAAACCGGGATCCAAGAGACCCAGTACTTC
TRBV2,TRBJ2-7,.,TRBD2,CASPGLAGGLSYEQYF,TGTGCCAGCCCTGGACTAGCGGGAGGCCTCTCCTACGAGCAGTACTTC
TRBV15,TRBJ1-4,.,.,CATSREEGLTPEKLFF,TGTGCCACCAGCAGGGAGGAGGGCCTTACCCCCGAAAAACTGTTTTTT
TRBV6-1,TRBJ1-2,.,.,CASRQWYGYTF,TGTGCCAGCAGACAGTGGTATGGCTACACCTTC
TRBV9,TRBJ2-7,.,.,CASSVNSWRREQYF,TGTGCCAGCAGCGTAAACTCCTGGCGGAGGGAGCAGTACTTC
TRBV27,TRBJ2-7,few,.,CASSLLAERAVEQYF,TGTGCCAGCAGTTTATTGGCGGAGAGGGCGGTCGAGCAGTACTTC
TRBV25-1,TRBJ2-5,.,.,CASSATAIATQYF,TGTGCCAGCAGTGCGACGGCGATAGCGACCCAGTACTTC
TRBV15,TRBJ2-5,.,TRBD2,CATSTGGYHETQYF,TGTGCCACCAGCACCGGGGGGTATCATGAGACCCAGTACTTC
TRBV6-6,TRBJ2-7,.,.,CASRQGQSYEQYF,TGTGCCAGCAGACAGGGCCAGTCCTACGAGCAGTACTTC
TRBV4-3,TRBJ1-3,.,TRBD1,CASSRGQVGNTIYF,TGCGCCAGCAGCCGAGGACAGGTTGGAAACACCATATATTTT
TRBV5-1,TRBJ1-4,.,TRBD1,CASSLGVGGQLRLFF,TGCGCCAGCAGCTTGGGGGTCGGGGGACAGCTGAGACTGTTTTTT
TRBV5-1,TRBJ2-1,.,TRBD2,CASSSGLAMSEQFF,TGCGCCAGCAGCTCGGGACTAGCGATGAGTGAGCAGTTCTTC
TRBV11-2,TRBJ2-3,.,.,CASSPGIGGYTQYF,TGTGCCAGCAGCCCGGGGATAGGGGGTTATACGCAGTATTTT
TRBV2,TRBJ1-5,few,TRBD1,CAIGQGEGQPQHF,TGTGCCATCGGACAGGGGGAGGGTCAGCCCCAGCATTTT
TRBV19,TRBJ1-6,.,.,CASSLGASPLHF,TGTGCCAGTAGTTTAGGAGCCTCACCCCTCCACTTT
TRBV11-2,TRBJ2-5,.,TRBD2,CASSLRTSGKETQYF,TGTGCCAGCAGCCTCCGGACTAGCGGGAAAGAGACCCAGTACTTC
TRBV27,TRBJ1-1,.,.,CASSPGNMNTEAFF,TGTGCCAGCAGTCCAGGGAATATGAACACTGAAGCTTTCTTT
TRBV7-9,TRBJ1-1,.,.,CASSLEEGTEAFF,TGTGCCAGCAGCTTAGAAGAGGGCACTGAAGCTTTCTTT
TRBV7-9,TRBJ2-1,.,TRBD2,CASSLRTSGRRNEQFF,TGTGCCAGCAGCCTGAGGACTAGCGGGAGAAGAAATGAGCAGTTCTTC
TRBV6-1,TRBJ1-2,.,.,CASSESSRKLDPPGYGYTF,TGTGCCAGCAGTGAAAGTAGTAGGAAGCTCGATCCTCCGGGCTATGGCTACACCTTC
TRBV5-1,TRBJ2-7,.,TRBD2,CASSLVGGDEQYF,TGCGCCAGCAGCTTGGTGGGGGGGGACGAGCAGTACTTC
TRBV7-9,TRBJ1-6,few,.,CASSLAGARIHF,TGTGCCAGCAGCTTAGCAGGGGCCCGGATCCACTTT
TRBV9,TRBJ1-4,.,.,CASSGGTFSTNEKLFF,TGTGCCAGCAGCGGGGGGACTTTTTCAACTAATGAAAAACTGTTTTTT
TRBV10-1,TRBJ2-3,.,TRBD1,CASSVGQGSDTQYF,TGCGCCAGCAGTGTGGGACAGGGTTCAGATACGCAGTATTTT
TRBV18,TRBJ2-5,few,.,CASSPPQGQETQYF,TGTGCCAGCTCACCACCGCAGGGCCAGGAGACCCAGTACTTC
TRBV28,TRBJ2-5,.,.,CASSSPGFPPETQYF,TGTGCCAGCAGTTCCCCCGGGTTCCCGCCAGAGACCCAGTACTTC
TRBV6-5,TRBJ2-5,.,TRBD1,CATQFGQGATETQYF,TGTGCCACACAATTTGGACAGGGGGCAACAGAGACCCAGTACTTC
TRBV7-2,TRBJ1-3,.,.,CASSLEAGPSNTIYF,TGTGCCAGCAGCTTAGAGGCGGGACCCTCAAACACCATATATTTT
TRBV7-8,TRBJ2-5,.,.,CASSLREETQYF,TGTGCCAGCAGCTTAAGGGAGGAGACCCAGTACTTC
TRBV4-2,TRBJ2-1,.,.,CASSQTGVPNEQFF,TGTGCCAGCAGCCAGACGGGAGTCCCCAATGAGCAGTTCTTC
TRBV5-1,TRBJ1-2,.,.,CASSLTGSDGSYTF,TGCGCCAGCAGCTTAACCGGGAGCGACGGCAGCTACACCTTC
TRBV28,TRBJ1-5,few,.,CASSPPLGVSNQPQHF,TGTGCCAGCAGTCCCCCGCTGGGAGTTAGCAATCAGCCCCAGCATTTT
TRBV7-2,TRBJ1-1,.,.,CASSLIARDTEAFF,TGTGCCAGCAGCTTAATTGCCCGGGACACTGAAGCTTTCTTT
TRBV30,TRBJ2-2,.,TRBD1,CAWNRGLVDTGELFF,TGTGCCTGGAACAGGGGGCTGGTTGACACCGGGGAGCTGTTTTTT
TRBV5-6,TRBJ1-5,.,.,CASSLAPDQPQHF,TGTGCCAGCAGCTTGGCTCCCGATCAGCCCCAGCATTTT
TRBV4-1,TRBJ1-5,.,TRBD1,CASSQNTQGKGQPQHF,TGCGCCAGCAGCCAAAATACACAGGGGAAGGGGCAGCCCCAGCATTTT
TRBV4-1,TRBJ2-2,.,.,CASSQSLSEQDTGELFF,TGCGCCAGCAGCCAGTCGTTATCGGAACAGGACACCGGGGAGCTGTTTTTT
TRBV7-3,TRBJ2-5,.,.,CASSPSSPQETQYF,TGTGCCAGCAGCCCCTCGAGCCCCCAAGAGACCCAGTACTTC
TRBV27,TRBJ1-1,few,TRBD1,CASSRTSQGRDTEAFF,TGTGCCAGCAGTCGTACATCACAGGGGCGGGACACTGAAGCTTTCTTT
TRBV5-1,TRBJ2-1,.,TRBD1,CASSLQGGSRTEQFF,TGCGCCAGCAGCTTACAGGGGGGTAGCCGCACTGAGCAGTTCTTC
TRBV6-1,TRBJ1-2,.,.,CASRSNYGYTF,TGTGCCAGCAGATCAAATTATGGCTACACCTTC
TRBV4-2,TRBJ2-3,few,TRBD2,CASSQLGGTSGKRDTQYF,TGTGCCAGCAGCCAATTGGGTGGGACTAGCGGGAAACGGGATACGCAGTATTTT
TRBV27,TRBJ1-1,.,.,CASSPHSSPGTEAFF,TGTGCCAGCAGTCCGCACTCATCCCCGGGGACTGAAGCTTTCTTT
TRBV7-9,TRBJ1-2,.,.,CASSLDVGSGGYTF,TGTGCCAGCAGCTTAGATGTGGGGTCGGGAGGCTACACCTTC
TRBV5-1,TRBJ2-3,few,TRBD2,CASSLARGTSGLFGSLSTDTQYF,TGCGCCAGCAGCTTGGCCCGCGGGACTAGCGGGTTATTCGGTAGTCTCAGCACAGATACGCAGTATTTT
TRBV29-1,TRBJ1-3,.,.,CSANSGNTIYF,TGCAGCGCAAACTCTGGAAACACCATATATTTT
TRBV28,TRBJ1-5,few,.,CASHGGPNQPQHF,TGTGCCAGCCACGGGGGTCCCAATCAGCCCCAGCATTTT